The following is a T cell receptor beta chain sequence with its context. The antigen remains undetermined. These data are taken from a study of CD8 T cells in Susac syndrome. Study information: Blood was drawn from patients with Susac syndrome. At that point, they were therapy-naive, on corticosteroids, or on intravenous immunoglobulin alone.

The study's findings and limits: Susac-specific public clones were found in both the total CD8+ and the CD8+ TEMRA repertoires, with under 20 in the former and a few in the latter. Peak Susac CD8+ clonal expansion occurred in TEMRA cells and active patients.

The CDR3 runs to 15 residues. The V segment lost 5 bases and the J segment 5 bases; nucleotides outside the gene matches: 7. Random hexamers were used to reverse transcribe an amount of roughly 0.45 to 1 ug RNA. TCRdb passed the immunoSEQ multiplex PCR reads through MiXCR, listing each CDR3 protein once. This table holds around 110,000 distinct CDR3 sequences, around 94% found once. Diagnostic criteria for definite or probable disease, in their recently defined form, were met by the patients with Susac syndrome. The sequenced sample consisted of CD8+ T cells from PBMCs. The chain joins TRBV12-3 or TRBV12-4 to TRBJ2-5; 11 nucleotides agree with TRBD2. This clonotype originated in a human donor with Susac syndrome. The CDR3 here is CASSPRLAGKETQYF. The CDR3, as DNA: TGTGCCAGCAGTCCCAGACTAGCGGGGAAGGAGACCCAGTACTTC.